One and the same sample provided the 2 T cell receptor beta chains below, sequenced in a study of shared clonotypes between healthy human individuals (dated by TCRdb to between 2020 and 2021). Library method: the immunoSEQ multiplex PCR assay. Entries here come from immuneACCESS through TCRdb and include only in-frame sequences with V and J called. Some clones fail to appear in such tables; in the studies checked, an unresolved V gene covers under half of the shortfall, and the cause of the remainder is unknown. Within this sample are more than 2 million clones, with roughly 94% of them counted one time only. Roughly 0.13% of the sample belongs to the ten largest clones. Sequenced: naive CD4+ T cells sorted from blood. This sample's cell subset or site label indicates: CD45RA+ positively selected. The receptors were gathered from a man younger than 30 in good health.

The rearrangement uses TRBV2 and TRBJ2-5, with TRBD1 matching over 7 bases. The germline CDR1 and CDR2 sequences are SNHLY and FYNNEI. The CDR3 runs 14 residues. The V and J ends lost 5 bases and 0 bases, in that order; junction bases with no gene match: 3. CDR3 nucleotides: TGTGCCAGCAGTCCAGGACAGGACCAAGAGACCCAGTACTTC. It encodes CASSPGQDQETQYF.

The rearrangement links TRBV7-8 to TRBJ1-5, with 10 bases aligning to TRBD1. The V gene's germline CDR1 is SGHVS and CDR2 FQNEAQ. CDR3 length: 16 amino acids. Trimming took 0 bases from V and 5 from J; bases not matched to a gene: 4. CDR3 residues: CASSLAWDRGDQPQHF. Here the CDR3 DNA reads TGTGCCAGCAGCTTAGCGTGGGACAGGGGAGATCAGCCCCAGCATTTT.